These 31 T cell receptor beta chains were sequenced from one sample in a study of blood T cell repertoires in COVID-19. This table comes from immunoSEQ multiplex PCR, and its TCRdb copy is limited to in-frame clones, with some not included. Counted here are some 300,000 clones, roughly 90% occurring once; the ten biggest clones make up around a tenth. Sequenced sample: PBMCs or T cells enriched from blood (not recorded which). The origin of the receptors is a woman aged 40 to 55 who had recovered from COVID-19.

This chain links TRBV7-2 with TRBJ2-5; D possibly corresponds to TRBD1 (6 bases). CDR3 size: 15 residues. V was cut by 1 base and J by 0 bases, with 9 bases left in between. Germline CDR1 and CDR2: SGHTA and FQGNSA. The CDR3, as DNA: TGTGCCAGCAGCTTAGATCAGGGGTACCAAGAGACCCAGTACTTC. Amino acid sequence: CASSLDQGYQETQYF. Supplemented by reference TRBV7-2 and TRBJ2-5, the full variable domain reads GAGVSQSPSNKVTEKGKDVELRCDPISGHTALYWYRQSLGQGLEFLIYFQGNSAPDKSGLPSDRFSAERTGGSVSTLTIQRTQQEDSAVYLCASSLDQGYQETQYFGPGTRLLVL.

The rearrangement joins TRBV6-6 to TRBJ2-3; D possibly corresponds to TRBD2 (6 bases). This CDR3 spans 12 amino acids. Germline CDR1 reads MNHNY; CDR2 reads SVGAGI (reference sequence). Trimming left V 4 bases short and J 4 bases short, with 6 bases between. CDR3 sequence (DNA): TGTGCCAGCAGTTCTAGCGCAGATACGCAGTATTTT. Residues: CASSSSADTQYF.

The CDR3 spells CASSWLPSYEQYF. Here the CDR3 DNA reads TGTGCCAGCAGTTGGCTGCCGTCCTACGAGCAGTACTTC. The chain joins TRBV6-5 to TRBJ2-7, with D uncertain. The germline gives CDR1 MNHEY, CDR2 SVGAGI. This CDR3 region has 13 residues. The ends were cut back, 4 bases at V and 1 base at J, with 8 bases in the middle.

The genes are TRBV24-1 and TRBJ2-6; D gene uncertain. Trimming took 0 bases from V and 0 from J, leaving 8 bases between them. Per germline, CDR1 KGHDR and CDR2 SFDVKD. The CDR3 runs to 17 residues. The CDR3 is CATSDLYPSSGANVLTF. CDR3 DNA: TGTGCCACCAGTGATTTGTATCCCAGCTCTGGGGCCAACGTCCTGACTTTC.

The V call is TRBV6-2 or TRBV6-3, the J call TRBJ2-7; D might be TRBD2 (7 bases). The CDR3 totals 15 residues. Germline CDR1 MNHEY, CDR2 SVGEGT. Trimming pared 2 bases from V and 4 bases from J, leaving 15 bases between. This CDR3 is CASSYEGGGSYEQYF. The CDR3 region has the DNA TGTGCCAGCAGTTACGAGGGAGGGGGGTCTTACGAGCAGTACTTC.

The J gene is TRBJ2-3, the V gene TRBV11-3; a possible D gene is TRBD2 (5 bases). Germline assignment: CDR1 SGHNT and CDR2 YENEEA. V shed 1 base and J shed 1 base, with 9 bases lying between them. This CDR3 is 15 amino acids long. CDR3 nucleotides: TGTGCCAGCAGCTTAGGAGGGTGGGGCACAGATACGCAGTATTTT. Protein sequence: CASSLGGWGTDTQYF.

The gene calls are TRBV27 and TRBJ1-5; 11 bases agree with TRBD1. Losses at the gene ends were 4 bases for V and 3 bases for J; bases not matched to a gene: 5. This CDR3 comprises 16 residues. CDR1 is MNHEY, CDR2 SMNVEV, per germline (reference sequence). CDR3 sequence (DNA): TGTGCCAGCAGTTCCTCGGACAGGGGGCACAATCAGCCCCAGCATTTT. Translation: CASSSSDRGHNQPQHF.

This chain connects TRBV7-2 to TRBJ1-6; 9 bases align to TRBD1. The CDR3 loop spans 15 amino acids. The germline V gene encodes CDR1 SGHTA and CDR2 FQGNSA. The V and J ends lost 5 bases and 5 bases, in that order; junction bases with no gene match: 4. CDR3 sequence: CASSPRTGDNSPLHF. CDR3 nucleotides: TGTGCCAGCAGCCCCAGGACAGGGGATAATTCACCCCTCCACTTT.

The CDR3 reads CASSPYEPSTEAFF. Here the CDR3 DNA reads TGCGCCAGCAGTCCTTATGAACCCAGCACTGAAGCTTTCTTT. This rearrangement joins TRBV23-1 to TRBJ1-1; D call uncertain. TRBV23-1 is reported as an ORF; its role is uncertain. CDR3 length: 14 residues. Trimming took off 4 bases at V and 4 bases at J, with 13 bases between the two ends.

The table lists this clone with a count of one. V usage is TRBV30 and J usage is TRBJ2-2; D is uncertain. The germline V gene encodes CDR1 GTSNPN and CDR2 SVGIG (reference sequence). The germline V and J ends were trimmed by 0 bases and 4 bases, with 6 bases remaining between them. This CDR3 comprises 13 residues. CDR3 sequence reads: CAWSVISTGELFF. The CDR3 nucleotides read TGTGCCTGGAGTGTAATCAGCACCGGGGAGCTGTTTTTT.

In the case of this clone: The germline gene is not matched at one end of the junction; a read error may be the cause. The chain joins TRBV7-7 to TRBJ2-5; D is possibly TRBD1 (5 bases). The CDR3 is made up of 15 amino acids. Per the germline V gene, CDR1 is SSHAT and CDR2 is FNYEAQ (reference sequence). Here the CDR3 reads CASSLGGRVRETQYF. The CDR3 DNA sequence: TGTGCTAGCAGCTTAGGCGGCAGGGTACGAGAGACCCAGTACTTC.

This clone was observed a handful of times. The V gene is TRBV6-2 or TRBV6-3, the J gene TRBJ2-3; D is undetermined. CDR3 size: 16 residues. Germline CDR1 MNHEY, CDR2 SVGEGT. Deletions cut 3 bases from V and 0 bases from J, with 13 bases between. For the CDR3, the DNA is TGTGCCAGCAGTTATTCTCCTTCTTCTAGCACAGATACGCAGTATTTT. This sequence encodes CASSYSPSSSTDTQYF.

The chain carries TRBV7-9 and TRBJ1-1; 8 bases match TRBD1. V gave up 5 bases and J gave up 1 base; unmatched junction bases: 6. Germline V gene sequence: CDR1 SEHNR, CDR2 FQNEAQ (reference sequence). The length of the CDR3 is 15 residues. The CDR3 protein is CASSLPQGANTEAFF. CDR3 bases: TGTGCCAGCAGCCTTCCTCAGGGGGCGAACACTGAAGCTTTCTTT.

The rearrangement uses TRBV15 and TRBJ2-2; maybe TRBD2 (6 bases). The germline gives CDR1 LNHNV, CDR2 YYDKDF (reference sequence). CDR3 length: 15 amino acids. V was pared by 1 base and J by 0 bases, with 6 bases between. The CDR3 DNA reads TGTGCCACCAGCAGAGGGGACTCGAACACCGGGGAGCTGTTTTTT. It translates to CATSRGDSNTGELFF. The variable domain in full, completed from reference TRBV15 and TRBJ2-2, reads DAMVIQNPRYQVTQFGKPVTLSCSQTLNHNVMYWYQQKSSQAPKLLFHYYDKDFNNEADTPDNFQSRRPNTSFCFLDIRSPGLGDTAMYLCATSRGDSNTGELFFGEGSRLTVL.

The chain joins TRBV2 to TRBJ2-7; D possibly corresponds to TRBD1 (6 bases). Trimming took 3 bases from V and 5 from J, leaving 14 bases between them. The CDR3 covers 14 residues. Germline assignment: CDR1 SNHLY and CDR2 FYNNEI. CDR3 loop: CASSDYRDTDEQYF. The CDR3 DNA sequence: TGTGCCAGCAGTGATTACAGGGATACGGACGAGCAGTACTTC.

The rearrangement links TRBV9 to TRBJ2-1; D may be TRBD2 (7 bases). The CDR3 contains 18 residues. V lost 0 bases to trimming and J lost 6 bases, with 22 bases between them. Germline-derived CDR1 and CDR2 are SGDLS and YYNGEE. As DNA, the CDR3 is TGTGCCAGCAGCGTAGCACCGGGGGGCCACCAGATCGCCAATGAGCAGTTCTTC. Protein: CASSVAPGGHQIANEQFF.

The J gene is TRBJ2-1, the V gene TRBV27, with TRBD2 matching 12 bases. The CDR3 has 15 residues. V lost 5 bases and J lost 5; bases outside the gene matches: 4. Looked up from germline, CDR1 is MNHEY and CDR2 is SMNVEV (reference sequence). DNA for the CDR3: TGTGCCAGCAGTCTCCTAGCGGGAGGGAACAATGAGCAGTTCTTC. Protein: CASSLLAGGNNEQFF.

The chain has TRBV7-9 and TRBJ1-2; D not resolved. The V and J ends lost 3 bases and 5 bases respectively, with 10 bases between them. The CDR3 consists of 13 residues. Per the germline V gene, CDR1 is SEHNR and CDR2 is FQNEAQ (reference sequence). Written as DNA, the CDR3 is TGTGCCAGCAGCTTTCAGGTTCCTTATGGCTACACCTTC. Encoded protein: CASSFQVPYGYTF.

This clone came up once. The genes are TRBV28 and TRBJ1-6, with D possibly TRBD1 on 6 matching bases. This CDR3 is 14 amino acids long. CDR1 and CDR2 (germline): MDHEN, SYDVKM. V was pared by 4 bases and J by 8 bases, with 12 bases between. CDR3 sequence: CASSWGGEDSPLHF. CDR3 DNA sequence: TGTGCCAGCAGTTGGGGGGGCGAGGATTCACCCCTCCACTTT.

This chain links TRBV11-2 with TRBJ1-4, with TRBD1 matching over 8 bases. CDR1 is SGHAT, CDR2 FQNNGV, per germline. The CDR3 consists of 16 residues. Trimming at V came to 3 bases and at J to 5 bases, leaving 8 bases not matched to a gene. CDR3 in amino acids: CASSLLTGVGNEKLFF. CDR3 nucleotides: TGTGCCAGCAGCTTGTTGACAGGGGTGGGAAATGAAAAACTGTTTTTT.

The rearrangement uses TRBV15 and TRBJ2-7; 7 bases fit TRBD2. CDR1 LNHNV and CDR2 YYDKDF come from the germline V gene (reference sequence). The V and J ends lost 4 bases and 6 bases, in that order; junction bases with no gene match: 6. The CDR3 is 13 amino acids. CDR3 nucleotides: TGTGCCACCAGCATGTTACTAGCGCGCGAGCAGTACTTC. It codes for CATSMLLAREQYF.

V and J are TRBV5-6 and TRBJ2-7; 9 bases are shared with TRBD1. This CDR3 has 17 amino acids. V lost 1 base, J lost 3 bases, and 11 bases stayed unmatched. Germline CDR1 SGHDT, CDR2 YYEEEE. CDR3 in DNA: TGTGCCAGCAGCTTGAGGTTGTGGACAGGGGCAAACTACGAGCAGTACTTC. Translation gives CASSLRLWTGANYEQYF.

V and J are TRBV27 and TRBJ1-5, with D tentatively TRBD1 (5 bases). The germline gives CDR1 MNHEY, CDR2 SMNVEV (reference sequence). V gave up 2 bases and J gave up 0 bases, with 11 bases separating them. CDR3 length: 16 amino acids. Here the CDR3 DNA reads TGTGCCAGCAGTTTACGTGGCAGGGATAGCAATCAGCCCCAGCATTTT. It is translated as CASSLRGRDSNQPQHF.

V gene TRBV30 combines with J gene TRBJ1-1; TRBD1 agrees at 7 bases. In germline, CDR1 is GTSNPN, CDR2 SVGIG (reference sequence). V lost 2 bases, J lost 1 base, and 4 bases stayed unmatched. The CDR3 contains 14 residues. The CDR3 DNA reads TGTGCCTGGAGTTTAGGGACAGCGAACACTGAAGCTTTCTTT. This gives the protein CAWSLGTANTEAFF. The full variable domain, its missing parts supplied by reference TRBV30 and TRBJ1-1, is SQTIHQWPATLVQPVGSPLSLECTVEGTSNPNLYWYRQAAGRGLQLLFYSVGIGQISSEVPQNLSASRPQDRQFILSSKKLLLSDSGFYLCAWSLGTANTEAFFGQGTRLTVV.

The chain links TRBV12-3 or TRBV12-4 to TRBJ2-7, with D perhaps TRBD2 (5 bases). This CDR3 spans 13 amino acids. V dropped 6 bases and J dropped 3 bases, with 12 bases sitting between them. The CDR3 loop reads CASSTPGYYEQYF. The CDR3 region has the DNA TGTGCCAGCAGCACCCCGGGATACTACGAGCAGTACTTC.

The chain uses TRBV29-1 and TRBJ1-1; 8 bases agree with TRBD1. The ends lost 5 bases at V and 0 bases at J; junction bases unmatched: 8. Per the germline V gene, CDR1 is SQVTM and CDR2 is ANQGSEA. The CDR3 consists of 15 residues. CDR3 DNA sequence: TGCAGCGTTCCCGACTACAGGGGGTTGAACACTGAAGCTTTCTTT. This codes for CSVPDYRGLNTEAFF.

This clone is a singleton in its sample. This chain connects TRBV10-2 to TRBJ2-3; 9 bases map to TRBD2. The CDR3 is made up of 13 amino acids. Germline lookup yields CDR1 WSHSY and CDR2 SAAADI. The junction had 4 bases not matched to a gene; V was cut back by 7 bases and J by 5 bases. Written as DNA, the CDR3 is TGCGCCAGCACGGCTAGCGGGATAGATACGCAGTATTTT. Translated, it gives CASTASGIDTQYF.

This clone was observed a few times. The genes are TRBV28 and TRBJ2-3, with a possible D match to TRBD1 (5 bases). V lost 7 bases, J lost 0 bases, and 11 bases lay in between. Germline CDR1 reads MDHEN; CDR2 reads SYDVKM. The CDR3 is 14 residues long. As DNA, the CDR3 is TGTGCCAGCACCCAGGGTCTTAGCACAGATACGCAGTATTTT. It is translated as CASTQGLSTDTQYF.

This clone occurred once. The chain is built from TRBV7-6 and TRBJ2-2, with D perhaps TRBD2 (6 bases). The V end lost 6 bases, the J end lost 6 bases, and 20 bases lay between the germline ends. The germline V gene has CDR1 SGHVS and CDR2 FNYEAQ. The length of the CDR3 is 16 residues. This chain's CDR3 is CASSFSGIPGAGELFF. The CDR3 nucleotides are TGTGCCAGCAGTTTTAGCGGAATCCCCGGGGCCGGGGAGCTGTTTTTT.

The rearrangement links TRBV15 to TRBJ2-7; a weak D match, TRBD2 (6 bases). This CDR3 has 16 residues. V lost 1 base and J lost 5, with 18 bases in between. From germline, CDR1 is LNHNV and CDR2 YYDKDF (reference sequence). CDR3 protein: CATSRGGGAADHEQYF. The CDR3 DNA follows: TGTGCCACCAGCAGAGGTGGCGGGGCGGCGGATCACGAGCAGTACTTC.

The rearrangement links TRBV5-1 to TRBJ2-5, with D possibly matching TRBD2 (6 bases). CDR1 is SGHRS and CDR2 is YFSETQ in the germline V gene. The CDR3 is 16 residues long. V lost 3 bases and J lost 3, with 18 bases in between. The CDR3 loop is CASSSIRTGRKETQYF. As DNA, the CDR3 is TGCGCCAGCAGCTCAATACGAACCGGGAGAAAAGAGACCCAGTACTTC.